This entry describes one TCR beta chain. Per the original methods: The authors estimated nucleated cell counts from reference gene primer amplification. Some clones are missing from TCRdb's copy, which holds only in-frame ones; the method was immunoSEQ multiplex PCR. The DNA gave D and trimming, while V, J and clone size come from that table. The repertoire includes under 350,000 clones, approximately 86% of them detected once, and roughly 1.3% sits in the top ten. The source of the sample is a study of blood T cell repertoires in COVID-19. Turning to the study itself: PBMCs, B-cell-depleted T cells, or T cells were the source of the cDNA or gDNA that made up the material.

The CDR3 consists of 15 residues. CDR1 and CDR2 from the germline V gene are SEHNR and FQNEAQ (reference sequence). V was pared by 5 bases and J by 5 bases, with 8 bases of the junction left unmatched. The sample consisted of peripheral blood. This chain links TRBV7-9 with TRBJ1-4; 7 positions agree with TRBD1. The sequence derives from a man in his sixties or seventies with acute or convalescent COVID-19. The DNA for the CDR3 is TGTGCCAGCAGCGAATTGGGACAGCTGAATGAAAAACTGTTTTTT. This encodes CASSELGQLNEKLFF.